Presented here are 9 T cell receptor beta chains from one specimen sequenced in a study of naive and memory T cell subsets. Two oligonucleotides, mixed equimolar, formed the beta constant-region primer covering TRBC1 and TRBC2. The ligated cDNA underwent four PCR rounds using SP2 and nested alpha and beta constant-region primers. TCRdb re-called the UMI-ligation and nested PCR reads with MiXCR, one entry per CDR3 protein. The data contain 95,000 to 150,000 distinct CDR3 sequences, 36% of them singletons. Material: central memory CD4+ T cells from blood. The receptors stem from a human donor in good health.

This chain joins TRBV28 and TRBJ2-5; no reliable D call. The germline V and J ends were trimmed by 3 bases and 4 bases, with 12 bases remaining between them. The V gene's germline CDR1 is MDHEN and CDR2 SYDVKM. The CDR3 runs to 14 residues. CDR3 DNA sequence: TGTGCCAGCAGTTTCACCTCTACCGGAGAGACCCAGTACTTC. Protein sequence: CASSFTSTGETQYF.

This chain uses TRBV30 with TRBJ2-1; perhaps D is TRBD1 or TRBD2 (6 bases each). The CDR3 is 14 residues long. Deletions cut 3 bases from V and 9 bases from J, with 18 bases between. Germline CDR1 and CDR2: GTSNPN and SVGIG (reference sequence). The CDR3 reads CAWRPGLSRGEQFF. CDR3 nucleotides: TGTGCCTGGAGGCCGGGACTCAGCAGGGGTGAGCAGTTCTTC.

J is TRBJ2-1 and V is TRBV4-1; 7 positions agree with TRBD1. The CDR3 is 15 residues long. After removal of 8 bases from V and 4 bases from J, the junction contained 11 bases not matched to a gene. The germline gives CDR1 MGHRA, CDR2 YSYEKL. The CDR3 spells CASGSRTGVYNEQFF. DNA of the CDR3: TGCGCCAGCGGGAGTAGAACAGGGGTTTACAATGAGCAGTTCTTC.

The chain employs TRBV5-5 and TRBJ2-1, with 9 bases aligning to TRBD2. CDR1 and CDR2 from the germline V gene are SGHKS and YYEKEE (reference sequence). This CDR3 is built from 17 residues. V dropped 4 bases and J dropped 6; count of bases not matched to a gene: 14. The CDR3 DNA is TGTGCCAGCAGCACCTCCACGGGACTAGCACAGAGCAATGAGCAGTTCTTC. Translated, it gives CASSTSTGLAQSNEQFF.

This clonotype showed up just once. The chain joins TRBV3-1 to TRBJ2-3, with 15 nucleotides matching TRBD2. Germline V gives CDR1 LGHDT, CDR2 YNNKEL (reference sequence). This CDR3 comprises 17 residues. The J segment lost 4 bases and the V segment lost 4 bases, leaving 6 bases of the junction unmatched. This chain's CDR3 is CASSRTSGRAGADTQYF. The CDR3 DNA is TGTGCCAGCAGCCGGACTAGCGGGAGGGCCGGGGCAGATACGCAGTATTTT.

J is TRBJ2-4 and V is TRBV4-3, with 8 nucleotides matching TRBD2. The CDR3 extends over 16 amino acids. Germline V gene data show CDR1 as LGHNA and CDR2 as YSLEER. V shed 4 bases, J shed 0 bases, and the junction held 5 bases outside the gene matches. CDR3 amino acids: CASSPASGLAKNIQYF. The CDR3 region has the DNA TGCGCCAGCAGCCCCGCTAGCGGGCTAGCCAAAAACATTCAGTACTTC.

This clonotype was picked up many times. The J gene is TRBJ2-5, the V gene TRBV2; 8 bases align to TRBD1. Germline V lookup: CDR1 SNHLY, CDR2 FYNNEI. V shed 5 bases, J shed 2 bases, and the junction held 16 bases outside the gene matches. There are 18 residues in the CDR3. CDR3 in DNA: TGTGCCAGCAGTCAGATCCCTAGACCCGGACAGGGACAAGAGACCCAGTACTTC. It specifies CASSQIPRPGQGQETQYF.

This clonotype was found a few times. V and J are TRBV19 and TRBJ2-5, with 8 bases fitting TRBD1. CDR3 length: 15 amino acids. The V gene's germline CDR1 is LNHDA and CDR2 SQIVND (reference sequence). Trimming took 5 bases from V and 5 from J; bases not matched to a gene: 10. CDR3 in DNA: TGTGCCAGTAGTTCCGACAGGGGAGGTACGGAGACCCAGTACTTC. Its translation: CASSSDRGGTETQYF.

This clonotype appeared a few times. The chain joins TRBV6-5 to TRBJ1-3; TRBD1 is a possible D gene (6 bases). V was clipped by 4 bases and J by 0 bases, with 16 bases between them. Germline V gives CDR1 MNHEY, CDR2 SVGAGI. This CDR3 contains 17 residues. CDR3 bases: TGTGCCAGCAGTTCCGTCCGGGACACCTTCTCTGGAAACACCATATATTTT. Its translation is CASSSVRDTFSGNTIYF.